This TCR beta chain was obtained from a study of T cell responses to AZD1222 COVID-19 vaccine. Broader study findings: At study baseline, merely a handful of AZD1222 recipients were seropositive. Reports indicate that nearly half of spike-specific TCRs are directed at unmutated variant regions. Donors were mostly white British, more females; clonal diversity possibly underestimated. All repertoire sampling was performed exclusively after the peak T cell response.

Only in-frame clones appear in the TCRdb table, and some are missing; sequencing was by immunoSEQ multiplex PCR. The data show approximately 150,000 clones, more than 85% seen once. This CDR3 has 14 amino acids. V was cut by 1 base and J by 4 bases, with 10 bases left in between. CDR1 MGHRA and CDR2 YSYEKL come from the germline V gene. This clone was recorded only once. Antigen unknown. The V gene is TRBV4-1, the J gene TRBJ1-2; possibly TRBD1 for D (5 bases). The sequence came from an adult who received the AZD1222 COVID-19 vaccine. The sequencing used peripheral blood, collected 28 days after the second AZD1222 dose. The CDR3 DNA sequence: TGCGCCAGCAGCCAAGGGGGACCCCTCTATGGCTACACCTTC. The encoded protein is CASSQGGPLYGYTF.